The 30 T cell receptor beta chains below all came from one sample that was sequenced in a study of control samples from healthy donors and cancer patients (dated by TCRdb to about 2020). Receptor libraries were prepared by the immunoSEQ multiplex PCR assay. Imported from immuneACCESS, the table was reduced by TCRdb to in-frame sequences with V and J called. These copies leave out some clones; in studies compared against another copy, an unresolved V gene accounts for under half, and the cause of the remainder is not known. This sample comprises 150,000 to 190,000 clones, nearly 95% of them detected only once. The ten largest clonotypes hold around 2.2% of the sample. Sequencing was done on a sample of blood. These receptors were collected from a man aged 50 to 60 in good health.

This chain uses TRBV5-1 with TRBJ1-2; D is unclear. Looked up from germline, CDR1 is SGHRS and CDR2 is YFSETQ. The V end lost 3 bases, the J end lost 4 bases, and 16 bases lay between the germline ends. The CDR3 is 15 residues long. The CDR3 loop is CASSSRSDRSYGYTF. The CDR3 DNA follows: TGCGCCAGCAGCTCCCGAAGCGACCGGTCCTATGGCTACACCTTC.

A single count supports this clone. V gene TRBV30 combines with J gene TRBJ2-7; either TRBD1 or TRBD2 may supply D (5 bases each). Trimming took 1 base from V and 0 from J, leaving 7 bases between them. Germline CDR1 reads GTSNPN; CDR2 reads SVGIG (reference sequence). This CDR3 contains 13 residues. CDR3 sequence reads: CAWSGGDSYEQYF. The CDR3 DNA is TGTGCCTGGAGTGGAGGGGACTCCTACGAGCAGTACTTC.

In nucleotides, the CDR3 is TGCGCCAGCAGCTTGGGAGGGACCCCCGTTCAGTACTTC. Its translation: CASSLGGTPVQYF. The V gene is TRBV5-1, the J gene TRBJ2-7; D may correspond to TRBD1 or TRBD2 (5 bases each). This CDR3 is built from 13 residues. V was trimmed by 0 bases and J by 10 bases, leaving 14 bases between them. CDR1 and CDR2 (germline): SGHRS, YFSETQ.

The chain employs TRBV28 and TRBJ2-4, with a possible D match to TRBD2 (5 bases). From germline, CDR1 is MDHEN and CDR2 SYDVKM. This CDR3 contains 15 residues. Trimming took off 5 bases at V and 0 bases at J, with 11 bases between the two ends. CDR3 nucleotide sequence: TGTGCCAGCAGTGAAATCGGACTAGCCAAAAACATTCAGTACTTC. Its protein product is CASSEIGLAKNIQYF.

The chain joins TRBV19 to TRBJ2-4; D may be TRBD2 (6 bases). V shed 3 bases and J shed 0 bases, with 9 bases lying between them. The germline CDR1 and CDR2 sequences are LNHDA and SQIVND (reference sequence). The CDR3 covers 15 residues. The chain's CDR3 is CASSIGGIAKNIQYF. In nucleotides, the CDR3 is TGTGCCAGTAGTATCGGCGGGATAGCCAAAAACATTCAGTACTTC.

This sequence joins TRBV15 and TRBJ2-7; perhaps D is TRBD1 or TRBD2 (6 bases each). Per the germline V gene, CDR1 is LNHNV and CDR2 is YYDKDF (reference sequence). V gave up 0 bases and J gave up 3 bases, with 9 bases separating them. The CDR3 spans 14 residues. For the CDR3, the DNA is TGTGCCACCAGCAGAGACAGGGGAGGCTACGAGCAGTACTTC. Protein product: CATSRDRGGYEQYF. The whole variable domain, remainder taken from reference TRBV15 and TRBJ2-7, is DAMVIQNPRYQVTQFGKPVTLSCSQTLNHNVMYWYQQKSSQAPKLLFHYYDKDFNNEADTPDNFQSRRPNTSFCFLDIRSPGLGDTAMYLCATSRDRGGYEQYFGPGTRLTVT.

V and J are TRBV5-1 and TRBJ2-1; D is unclear. The CDR3 totals 15 residues. V was clipped by 4 bases and J by 1 base, with 12 bases between them. Germline CDR1 is SGHRS and CDR2 is YFSETQ. This CDR3 is CASSLRRVSYNEQFF. The CDR3 bases are TGCGCCAGCAGCCTGCGAAGGGTTTCCTACAATGAGCAGTTCTTC.

This chain joins TRBV9 and TRBJ1-3; TRBD1 aligns across 7 bases. The CDR3 is 16 residues long. Germline CDR1 is SGDLS and CDR2 is YYNGEE. The J segment lost 2 bases and the V segment lost 2 bases, leaving 7 bases of the junction unmatched. The CDR3 here is CASSVGGQAPGNTIYF. CDR3 nucleotide sequence: TGTGCCAGCAGCGTGGGAGGACAGGCACCTGGAAACACCATATATTTT.

The genes are TRBV4-1 and TRBJ1-1; D remains ambiguous. This CDR3 is 14 amino acids long. Germline CDR1 and CDR2: MGHRA and YSYEKL. The V end lost 4 bases, the J end lost 3 bases, and 12 bases lay between the germline ends. This CDR3 is CASSPGPVDTEAFF. CDR3 nucleotides: TGCGCCAGCAGCCCTGGGCCTGTGGACACTGAAGCTTTCTTT.

Comment on this clone: A read error may account for a junction end that differs from germline. The CDR3 DNA follows: TGTGCTAGCAGCTTAGGTCGCATGAGAGACGAGACCCAGTACTTC. Its protein product is CASSLGRMRDETQYF. This chain joins TRBV7-7 and TRBJ2-5; D ambiguous. Germline lookup yields CDR1 SSHAT and CDR2 FNYEAQ (reference sequence). The CDR3 sequence is 15 residues long.

The gene calls are TRBV4-1 and TRBJ2-1; 13 bases match TRBD2. Germline V gene lookup returns CDR1 MGHRA and CDR2 YSYEKL. This CDR3 spans 18 amino acids. J lost 0 bases, V lost 2 bases, and 4 bases had no gene match. CDR3 in DNA: TGCGCCAGCAGCCAACAGGGACTAGCGGGGCGCTCCTACAATGAGCAGTTCTTC. This gives the protein CASSQQGLAGRSYNEQFF.

This chain uses TRBV6-5 with TRBJ2-5, with D maybe TRBD2 (6 bases). CDR1 is MNHEY and CDR2 is SVGAGI in the germline V gene. This CDR3 spans 14 amino acids. Trimming pared 6 bases from V and 4 bases from J, leaving 15 bases between. This chain's CDR3 is CASRARLGSETQYF. The CDR3 nucleotides are TGTGCCAGCAGGGCCAGACTAGGGTCAGAGACCCAGTACTTC.

The table lists this clone with a count of one. The rearrangement links TRBV4-1 to TRBJ2-5; D might be TRBD2 (6 bases). This CDR3 is 14 amino acids long. V shed 2 bases and J shed 2 bases, with 9 bases lying between them. CDR1 is MGHRA and CDR2 is YSYEKL in the germline V gene. CDR3 in DNA: TGCGCCAGCAGCCAACCAGGGAGGCAAGAGACCCAGTACTTC. Translating it yields CASSQPGRQETQYF.

The chain links TRBV5-4 to TRBJ1-4; a weak D match, TRBD1 (6 bases). Trimming stripped 4 bases from V and 0 bases from J, with 10 bases between. The length of the CDR3 is 15 residues. CDR1 and CDR2 from the germline V gene are SGHNT and YYREEE (reference sequence). CDR3 region: CASSPYRATNEKLFF. CDR3 DNA: TGTGCCAGCAGCCCCTACAGGGCAACTAATGAAAAACTGTTTTTT.

The chain joins TRBV28 to TRBJ2-3, with 8 nucleotides matching TRBD2. The J segment lost 3 bases and the V segment lost 5 bases, leaving 13 bases of the junction unmatched. CDR1 is MDHEN and CDR2 is SYDVKM in the germline V gene. This CDR3 has 17 residues. The chain's CDR3 is CASSGPLSGVGTDTQYF. DNA of the CDR3: TGTGCCAGCAGTGGGCCCCTTAGCGGGGTGGGTACAGATACGCAGTATTTT.

The chain joins TRBV10-3 to TRBJ1-4, with D perhaps matching TRBD1 (6 bases). This CDR3 has 16 residues. The germline V gene encodes CDR1 ENHRY and CDR2 SYGVKD. The V and J ends lost 0 bases and 5 bases respectively, with 13 bases between them. The CDR3 DNA follows: TGTGCCATCAGTGAGTCGTCGGGACAACTGAATGAAAAACTGTTTTTT. This encodes CAISESSGQLNEKLFF.

V and J are TRBV27 and TRBJ1-6; 8 nucleotides line up with TRBD1. CDR3 length equals 19 residues. Unmatched junction bases numbered 13, after V lost 2 bases and J lost 4 bases. Germline values: CDR1 MNHEY, CDR2 SMNVEV (reference sequence). The CDR3 sequence is CASSLGRFLGQGYNSPLHF. DNA for the CDR3: TGTGCCAGCAGTTTAGGGCGTTTTCTCGGACAGGGATATAATTCACCCCTCCACTTT.

The chain uses TRBV6-5 and TRBJ1-1; 7 bases line up with TRBD1. The CDR3 is 15 residues long. The trim removed 2 bases at V and 1 base at J, leaving 4 bases unmatched. Germline CDR1 is MNHEY and CDR2 is SVGAGI. CDR3 sequence: CASSYTWTGNTEAFF. The CDR3 region has the DNA TGTGCCAGCAGTTACACATGGACAGGGAACACTGAAGCTTTCTTT.

The CDR3 DNA reads TGTGCCAGCAGTTACTCGACAGGGATAAGTGAAAAACTGTTTTTT. Translating gives CASSYSTGISEKLFF. This rearrangement joins TRBV6-2 or TRBV6-3 to TRBJ1-4, with 7 bases matching TRBD1. Germline trimming cut 0 bases from V and 7 bases from J; bases unmatched to any gene: 5. The CDR3 runs 15 residues. Germline-derived CDR1 and CDR2 are MNHEY and SVGEGT.

J is TRBJ1-3 and V is TRBV15, with TRBD1 identical over 7 bases. With V trimmed by 4 bases and J by 1 base, 7 bases remained unmatched. The CDR3 runs to 16 residues. Germline values: CDR1 LNHNV, CDR2 YYDKDF (reference sequence). The CDR3 DNA reads TGTGCCACCAGCAAGGGACAGCGGGTTTCTGGAAACACCATATATTTT. It encodes CATSKGQRVSGNTIYF.

This clone was detected a few times. The rearrangement links TRBV7-3 to TRBJ2-1, with 12 bases aligning to TRBD2. J gave up 1 base and V 5 bases, and 9 bases lay outside the gene matches. Germline V gives CDR1 SGHTA, CDR2 FQGTGA. The CDR3 runs 18 residues. The CDR3 DNA follows: TGTGCCAGCAGCCTTCTCGGGCTAGCGGGAGGGTCCTACAATGAGCAGTTCTTC. It translates to CASSLLGLAGGSYNEQFF.

This chain uses TRBV5-1 with TRBJ2-2, with 12 bases that match TRBD2. The CDR3 runs to 17 residues. Trimming cost V 4 bases and J 4 bases; bases outside gene matches: 8. CDR1 and CDR2 (germline): SGHRS, YFSETQ. The CDR3 reads CASSPRVLAGGTGELFF. Here the CDR3 DNA reads TGCGCCAGCAGCCCCCGGGTACTAGCGGGAGGCACCGGGGAGCTGTTTTTT.

The chain is built from TRBV28 and TRBJ2-2, with D perhaps matching TRBD1 (5 bases). This CDR3 comprises 15 residues. Germline V gene sequence: CDR1 MDHEN, CDR2 SYDVKM. V was clipped by 7 bases and J by 2 bases, with 14 bases between them. The CDR3 sequence is CASKRGRTNTGELFF. The CDR3 DNA sequence: TGTGCCAGCAAAAGGGGTCGTACTAACACCGGGGAGCTGTTTTTT. The full variable domain, in which reference TRBV28 and TRBJ2-2 provide the parts outside the CDR3, is DVKVTQSSRYLVKRTGEKVFLECVQDMDHENMFWYRQDPGLGLRLIYFSYDVKMKEKGDIPEGYSVSREKKERFSLILESASTNQTSMYLCASKRGRTNTGELFFGEGSRLTVL.

This sequence joins TRBV12-5 and TRBJ2-1, with a possible D match to TRBD1 (5 bases). Between the trimmed V and J ends, which lost 1 base and 8 bases, there was a span of 9 bases. This CDR3 comprises 13 residues. Germline CDR1 reads LGHNT; CDR2 reads FRNRAP. This chain's CDR3 is CASGLAARDEQFF. CDR3 DNA sequence: TGTGCTAGTGGTTTGGCCGCCAGGGATGAGCAGTTCTTC.

The genes are TRBV3-1 (or the pseudogene TRBV3-2) and TRBJ2-3, with D tentatively TRBD2 (5 bases). Trimming removed 9 bases from V and 0 bases from J, with 13 bases in between. The CDR3 runs 14 residues. Germline V gives CDR1 LGHDT, CDR2 YNNKEL (reference sequence). The CDR3 loop reads CARDGADSTDTQYF. The CDR3 bases are TGTGCCAGAGACGGAGCGGACAGCACAGATACGCAGTATTTT.

This clone was seen a single time. V usage is TRBV9 and J usage is TRBJ1-3, with a possible D match to TRBD1 (6 bases). The germline V and J ends were trimmed by 3 bases and 0 bases, with 13 bases remaining between them. This CDR3 region has 16 residues. Germline V gene lookup returns CDR1 SGDLS and CDR2 YYNGEE. The CDR3 sequence: CASSAQQGFSGNTIYF. CDR3 nucleotides: TGTGCCAGCAGCGCCCAACAGGGCTTCTCTGGAAACACCATATATTTT.

This clone appeared a single time. Its ends do not fully match the called genes, so a read error is possible. The sample holds other DNA sequences that translate to the same CDR3. This sequence joins TRBV27 and TRBJ1-6; no definite D call. Per the germline V gene, CDR1 is MNHEY and CDR2 is SMNVEV (reference sequence). CDR3 length equals 17 residues. In nucleotides, the CDR3 is TGTGCCAGCAGTTCGGTCCCCGGCAGGCCAAAGGACTCACCCCTCCATTTT. Translated, it gives CASSSVPGRPKDSPLHF.

The chain carries TRBV10-1 and TRBJ2-1, with 8 bases lining up with TRBD2. The germline CDR1 and CDR2 sequences are WNHNN and SYGVQD (reference sequence). After removal of 4 bases from V and 0 bases from J, the junction contained 11 bases not matched to a gene. This CDR3 contains 18 residues. DNA for the CDR3: TGCGCCAGCAGTGGAAGCAAGACTAGCGTTAGCTCCTACAATGAGCAGTTCTTC. Amino acids: CASSGSKTSVSSYNEQFF.

CDR3 residues: CASHRNRGLAGGELFF. DNA of the CDR3: TGTGCCAGCCATCGAAACCGCGGACTAGCGGGAGGGGAGCTGTTTTTT. The chain joins TRBV2 to TRBJ2-2; 12 bases map to TRBD2. From germline, CDR1 is SNHLY and CDR2 FYNNEI. Germline trimming cut 8 bases from V and 8 bases from J; bases unmatched to any gene: 12. This CDR3 region has 16 residues.

The rearrangement joins TRBV5-1 to TRBJ1-2; D not resolved. There are 16 residues in the CDR3. V lost 0 bases to trimming and J lost 2 bases, with 14 bases between them. CDR1 is SGHRS, CDR2 YFSETQ, per germline. This CDR3 is CASSLAFSTANYGYTF. The CDR3 DNA follows: TGCGCCAGCAGCTTGGCATTTTCTACAGCAAACTATGGCTACACCTTC. Looking up the rest from reference TRBV5-1 and TRBJ1-2 gives the full variable domain: KAGVTQTPRYLIKTRGQQVTLSCSPISGHRSVSWYQQTPGQGLQFLFEYFSETQRNKGNFPGRFSGRQFSNSRSEMNVSTLELGDSALYLCASSLAFSTANYGYTFGSGTRLTVV.